This T cell receptor beta chain came from a study of blood T cell repertoires in COVID-19. Study at large: Acute and convalescent COVID-19 samples came from the United States, Italy and Spain. T cells, B-cell-depleted T cells, or PBMCs provided the cDNA or gDNA that served as material.

Authors' methods: Quantification of nucleated cells was approximated via reference gene primer amplification. Measured with immunoSEQ multiplex PCR; TCRdb has only the in-frame clones, and not every one. D and trimming come from the DNA, and the V and J calls and clone size come from that table. The table records 100,000 to 150,000 clones, about nine tenths of them present only once. This clone was detected only once. Per the germline V gene, CDR1 is SGHTA and CDR2 is FQGNSA. V was clipped by 4 bases and J by 9 bases, with 25 bases between them. The CDR3 has 16 residues. The rearrangement uses TRBV7-2 and TRBJ2-7; possibly TRBD2 for D (6 bases). Sequencing used peripheral blood. This sequence originates from a man aged 65-85 years who had recovered from COVID-19. CDR3 loop: CASSWRPSGLQNGQYF. The CDR3 nucleotides are TGTGCCAGCAGCTGGCGGCCCTCGGGACTTCAAAACGGGCAGTACTTC.